The 6 T cell receptor beta chains below all came from one sample that was sequenced in a study of radiotherapy plus CTLA-4 blockade in lung cancer (dated by TCRdb to 2017 to 2018). Libraries were constructed by the immunoSEQ multiplex PCR assay. In its TCRdb copy, this immuneACCESS table keeps in-frame sequences only and misses some clones. Where compared with another copy, unresolved V genes explain less than half of these, and the others have no known cause. In this sample the table shows some 60,000 clones, around 79% of which occur a single time. 16% of the sample goes to the ten largest clones. The input for sequencing was peripheral blood, taken from a patient treated with radiotherapy plus ipilimumab. The receptors originated from a human donor with non-small cell lung cancer who had a complete response to radiotherapy plus ipilimumab.

This clone was recorded once. The chain employs TRBV29-1 and TRBJ2-3, with D perhaps TRBD2 (6 bases). The ends were cut back, 6 bases at V and 1 base at J, with 17 bases in the middle. The length of the CDR3 is 15 residues. CDR1 SQVTM and CDR2 ANQGSEA come from the germline V gene. CDR3 sequence (DNA): TGCAGCGTCCTTGGGGGGTCGGGGGGCACAGATACGCAGTATTTT. Encoded protein: CSVLGGSGGTDTQYF.

This clone was seen only a few times. The J gene is TRBJ1-1, the V gene TRBV10-3; a weak D match, TRBD1 (5 bases). This CDR3 has 15 amino acids. The germline V gene has CDR1 ENHRY and CDR2 SYGVKD. V was pared by 0 bases and J by 3 bases, with 11 bases between. The CDR3 protein is CAISESRGGDTEAFF. The CDR3 DNA sequence: TGTGCCATCAGTGAGTCGCGGGGAGGGGACACTGAAGCTTTCTTT.

This chain connects TRBV2 to TRBJ1-4; D not certain. The CDR3 loop spans 14 amino acids. CDR1 is SNHLY and CDR2 is FYNNEI in the germline V gene. Trimming took off 4 bases at V and 1 base at J, with 7 bases between the two ends. CDR3 nucleotides: TGTGCCAGCAGTGTGACGGGAACTAATGAAAAACTGTTTTTT. Translated, it gives CASSVTGTNEKLFF. Looking up the rest from reference TRBV2 and TRBJ1-4 gives the full variable domain: EPEVTQTPSHQVTQMGQEVILRCVPISNHLYFYWYRQILGQKVEFLVSFYNNEISEKSEIFDDQFSVERPDGSNFTLKIRSTKLEDSAMYFCASSVTGTNEKLFFGSGTQLSVL.

The rearrangement uses TRBV25-1 and TRBJ2-1, with D perhaps TRBD2 (7 bases). Germline lookup yields CDR1 MGHDK and CDR2 SYGVNS. V was pared by 6 bases and J by 7 bases, with 22 bases between. The CDR3 extends over 16 amino acids. CDR3 coding DNA: TGTGCCAGCAGAGACGTGTCGCGGGGGCCTTGGAATGAGCAGTTCTTC. Amino acids: CASRDVSRGPWNEQFF.

V is TRBV5-1 and J is TRBJ1-1; 12 bases are a match to TRBD1. The V segment lost 4 bases and the J segment 1 base; nucleotides outside the gene matches: 5. The CDR3 sequence is 16 residues long. The V gene's germline CDR1 is SGHRS and CDR2 YFSETQ. CDR3 region: CASSRDRGRGNTEAFF. CDR3 DNA sequence: TGCGCCAGCAGCCGGGACAGGGGGCGGGGGAACACTGAAGCTTTCTTT.

The gene calls are TRBV6-5 and TRBJ1-3, with 8 bases aligning to TRBD1. Germline V lookup: CDR1 MNHEY, CDR2 SVGAGI. This CDR3 is built from 16 residues. The V and J ends lost 4 bases and 4 bases, in that order; junction bases with no gene match: 9. This CDR3 is CASSSRQGLGGNTIYF. The CDR3 DNA sequence: TGTGCCAGCAGTTCCCGACAGGGGCTGGGAGGAAACACCATATATTTT.